This T cell receptor beta chain is from a study of neurological immune-mediated disorders. Notes on the study in general: No expanded-clone CDR3 amino acid sequence recurred across subjects, suggesting private TCR-beta repertoires.

Time point described: longitudinal time-point 3. Many counts were recorded for this clonotype. The target antigen is unknown. The cDNA was produced through 5'RACE with 10-nucleotide random UMIs. TCRdb reprocessed the 5' RACE reads via MiXCR and lists one record per CDR3 protein. The data contain some 55,000 distinct CDR3 sequences, 7% to 10% of them singletons. The source of this sequence is a woman aged 40 to 49 in good health. The material sequenced was PBMCs.

The CDR3 DNA reads TGTGCCACCAGTGACGCTCGCACAGATACGCAGTATTTT. It is translated as CATSDARTDTQYF. V and J are TRBV24-1 and TRBJ2-3; D is undetermined. The length of the CDR3 is 13 residues. V dropped 4 bases and J dropped 1 base, with 5 bases sitting between them. Germline V gives CDR1 KGHDR, CDR2 SFDVKD.